Included here is one TCR beta chain sequence, with context. This CDR3 has 13 amino acids. V shed 8 bases and J 3 bases; nucleotides not matched to a gene: 9. The germline gives CDR1 GTSNPN, CDR2 SVGIG (reference sequence). These data are taken from a study of blood T cell repertoires in COVID-19. Only in-frame clones appear in the TCRdb table, and some are missing; sequencing was by immunoSEQ multiplex PCR. The sample gives about 100,000 clones, 90% to 95% of which show up once; 1.5% to 2% is in the top ten. The chain recombines TRBV30 with TRBJ2-7; 8 bases agree with TRBD1. The sample taken for sequencing was peripheral blood. The receptor comes from a man aged 55 to 70 with acute or convalescent COVID-19. The CDR3 DNA reads as TGTGCCCGAGATGGACAGGGTAACTACGAGCAGTACTTC. Its translation: CARDGQGNYEQYF.